This T cell receptor (beta chain) was identified during a study of T cell responses to AZD1222 COVID-19 vaccine. To note about this clone: As yet, its antigen is unknown.

Germline lookup yields CDR1 SNHLY and CDR2 FYNNEI. This CDR3 region has 19 residues. The V gene end was trimmed by 2 bases and the J gene end by 4 bases; junction bases not matched to a gene: 16. Study-wide findings and caveats: Repertoire sampling happened only post peak T cell response. The donor group comprised mostly white British people and more females; the analysis possibly underestimated clonal diversity.

Sequencing was performed with immunoSEQ multiplex PCR; in TCRdb, only in-frame clones are kept and a portion is missing. This table has more than 110,000 clones, more than 85% appearing once. This TCR was sampled from an adult in good health. The rearrangement uses TRBV2 and TRBJ2-7; 11 nucleotides agree with TRBD2. The sequenced sample was peripheral blood, obtained on day 0 of AZD1222 vaccination. The CDR3 is CASSERGVAGGPRKYEQYF. The CDR3 DNA follows: TGTGCCAGCAGTGAAAGAGGCGTAGCGGGAGGGCCAAGGAAGTACGAGCAGTACTTC.